The subject of this entry is one TCR beta chain. Its antigen remains unidentified. The protocol was immunoSEQ multiplex PCR, while the TCRdb copy is restricted to in-frame clones and leaves out a portion. The repertoire holds more than 55,000 clones, with 75% to 85% as singletons. The entry originates in a study of OX40 agonist ivuxolimab in advanced cancers. Across the study: In three patients, partial responses were observed, one with hepatocellular carcinoma and two with cutaneous melanoma.

Deletions cut 6 bases from V and 6 bases from J, with 17 bases between. The CDR3 loop spans 14 amino acids. Germline assignment: CDR1 KGHSH and CDR2 LQKENI. Study outcomes and limitations: Certain nonresponding patients likewise had low normalized T-cell clonal expansion. On average, a greater number of expanded clones characterised CD8+ T cells relative to CD4+.

Sequenced here: CD4+ or CD8+ T cells sorted from blood, sampled in a trial of the OX40 agonist ivuxolimab. J is TRBJ1-1 and V is TRBV18; D gene ambiguous. The receptor was derived from an adult with an advanced solid tumor such as melanoma, head and neck, liver or kidney cancer. The CDR3 nucleotides are TGTGCCAGCTCTTTAGAGACAATTGGTGCTGAAGCTTTCTTT. Protein sequence: CASSLETIGAEAFF.